These T cell receptor beta chains were read from a single sample in a study of PD-1 blockade in classical Hodgkin lymphoma. Sequencing was performed with immunoSEQ multiplex PCR; in TCRdb, only in-frame clones are kept and a portion is missing. This sample has about 97,000 clones, with 75% to 90% found just once. The sample was peripheral blood mononuclear cells (PBMCs), taken at baseline. These receptors were collected from a human donor with classical Hodgkin lymphoma. Each CDR3 is given without its conserved first and last residue.

J,V,CDR3
TRBJ1-1,TRBV5-4,ASSGGGNTEAF
TRBJ1-6,TRBV7-9,ASGGSPLH
TRBJ2-7,TRBV5-1,ASSSDRPSYEQY
TRBJ2-7,TRBV27,ASSFIRDGLGDEQY
TRBJ2-1,TRBV6-5,ASRPVAVYNEQF
TRBJ2-7,TRBV28,ASSFSVPYEQY
TRBJ2-2,TRBV7-2,ASNPGGTGELF
TRBJ2-5,TRBV4-3,ASSQDRQGRGRGTQY
TRBJ2-2,TRBV5-1,ASSLDGTANTGELF
TRBJ2-1,TRBV9,ASSQSPKTSGYNEQF
TRBJ1-5,TRBV4-1,ASSQSRDSGWDAQH
TRBJ2-2,TRBV19,ASSIAGWGTGELF
TRBJ1-3,TRBV10-2,ASRDVSWGDTIY
TRBJ2-7,TRBV7-9,ASSLVLAETH
TRBJ2-1,TRBV11-3,ASSEGVYNNEQF
TRBJ2-3,TRBV19,ASSEFGRLAGGVDTQY
TRBJ2-7,TRBV7-8,ASSPTTSYEQY
TRBJ2-5,TRBV5-1,ASSSGTAGETQY
TRBJ2-3,TRBV28,ASSLRPLAGAGTDTQY
TRBJ1-6,TRBV30,AGGNSYNSPLH
TRBJ2-7,TRBV6-5,ASSPLDPDTYEQY
TRBJ1-2,TRBV4-2,ASSQGDNYGYT
TRBJ2-1,TRBV11-3,ASSPTPGLGDYNEQF
TRBJ2-5,TRBV27,ASSRRRGETQY
TRBJ1-4,TRBV7-9,ASSANGGREKLF
TRBJ2-7,TRBV18,ASSPEQGGSDEQY
TRBJ2-5,TRBV25-1,ASSELWGSETQY
TRBJ2-2,TRBV10-3,AISDGVRNTGELF
TRBJ2-3,TRBV6-5,ASSPKVEESDTQY
TRBJ2-1,TRBV5-5,ASSPRSTLGVAGRNNEQF
TRBJ1-5,TRBV2,ASRGPGKPQH
TRBJ2-3,TRBV14,ASSRQDARTDTQY
TRBJ2-1,TRBV9,ASSAPRGSLSYNEQF
TRBJ1-1,TRBV10-3,AISTGEGRDTEAF
TRBJ2-3,TRBV9,ASNGRGATDTQY